The 3 T cell receptor beta chains presented below share a single source sample, sequenced in a study of molecular identifiers for immune sequencing clone quantification. TCRdb used MiXCR to reprocess the PCR reads, holding one entry per CDR3 protein. The sample lists some 70,000 distinct CDR3 sequences, approximately 18% occurring once. The sample was naive CD8+ T cells from blood, with Jurkat cell RNA spiked in. Sample subset: FACS-sorted CD8+CD4-CCR7+CD45RA+ naive T cells. The receptors originated from a human donor in good health. Some libraries in this study had Jurkat cell RNA spiked in.

The sample holds many counts of this clonotype. The chain has TRBV25-1 and TRBJ2-3, with 9 positions matching TRBD1. The CDR3 length is 16 residues. V lost 3 bases, J lost 4 bases, and 8 bases stayed unmatched. CDR1 is MGHDK, CDR2 SYGVNS, per germline. CDR3 sequence: CASSDRVTGGSDTQYF. In DNA, the CDR3 is TGTGCCAGCAGTGATCGTGTGACAGGGGGTTCAGATACGCAGTATTTT.

In its sample, this clonotype was seen many times. V usage is TRBV28 and J usage is TRBJ2-3, with 8 bases matching TRBD2. This CDR3 comprises 17 residues. J was trimmed by 0 bases and V by 2 bases; bases with no gene match: 7. CDR1 and CDR2 from the germline V gene are MDHEN and SYDVKM. The CDR3 nucleotides are TGTGCCAGCAGTTTAACTAGCGGAGACCTTAGCACAGATACGCAGTATTTT. The encoded protein is CASSLTSGDLSTDTQYF.

This clonotype was seen only a few times. The CDR3 DNA reads TGTGCCAGCAGTTACTCTTCAAGCGGGAAGGGGTCCGGGGAGCTGTTTTTT. It is translated as CASSYSSSGKGSGELFF. V is TRBV6-5 and J is TRBJ2-2; 7 bases line up with TRBD2. In germline, CDR1 is MNHEY, CDR2 SVGAGI. Germline trimming cut 0 bases from V and 6 bases from J; bases unmatched to any gene: 10. The CDR3 has 17 amino acids.